The 24 T cell receptor beta chains below were found in one sample sequenced in a study of T cells after posttransplantation cyclophosphamide. Using immunoSEQ multiplex PCR, the repertoire was profiled, and TCRdb retains in-frame clones only, with some absent. Of about 24,000 clones in the sample, approximately 85% were seen once. Sequenced sample: PBMCs. Receptors originate from a woman aged 55-69 years with a blood cancer, CMV-positive, and with a related stem cell donor.

The chain has TRBV7-9 and TRBJ2-6; D is possibly TRBD2 (5 bases). Per germline, CDR1 SEHNR and CDR2 FQNEAQ (reference sequence). This CDR3 is 16 amino acids long. The V end lost 5 bases, the J end lost 4 bases, and 15 bases lay between the germline ends. The CDR3 DNA reads TGTGCCAGCAGCCCGGGGAGTAGTTCCGGGGCCAACGTCCTGACTTTC. Its translation: CASSPGSSSGANVLTF.

This chain links TRBV5-1 with TRBJ1-1; 8 nucleotides align to TRBD1. This CDR3 contains 14 residues. Germline assignment: CDR1 SGHRS and CDR2 YFSETQ. With 3 bases clipped from V and 9 bases from J, the junction kept 10 bases outside the gene matches. CDR3 DNA: TGCGCCAGCAGCTCGGTGGGGACAGGAGCAAAAGCTTTCTTT. Protein sequence: CASSSVGTGAKAFF.

This clone was seen more than once but under ten times. The chain carries TRBV5-1 and TRBJ2-1, with 8 bases fitting TRBD1. The germline gives CDR1 SGHRS, CDR2 YFSETQ. J gave up 6 bases and V 0 bases, and 11 bases lay outside the gene matches. The length of the CDR3 is 17 residues. The CDR3 DNA follows: TGCGCCAGCAGCTTGGCCTTGCGGACCACAGGGGGCAATGAGCAGTTCTTC. This encodes CASSLALRTTGGNEQFF.

This sequence joins TRBV11-3 and TRBJ2-1, with TRBD2 identical over 8 bases. With 3 bases clipped from V and 6 bases from J, the junction kept 7 bases outside the gene matches. The V gene's germline CDR1 is SGHNT and CDR2 YENEEA. The CDR3 length is 15 residues. The CDR3 nucleotides read TGTGCCAGCAGCTTGCCGGGAGGGTTGGGCAATGAGCAGTTCTTC. Its translation is CASSLPGGLGNEQFF.

V usage is TRBV19 and J usage is TRBJ2-5; 8 nucleotides agree with TRBD2. V was pared by 5 bases and J by 5 bases, with 7 bases of the junction left unmatched. CDR1 and CDR2 (germline): LNHDA, SQIVND (reference sequence). The CDR3 contains 14 residues. DNA of the CDR3: TGTGCCAGTAGTCTCGCAGCGGGAGAGGAGACCCAGTACTTC. Its translation: CASSLAAGEETQYF. Together with reference TRBV19 and TRBJ2-5, the CDR3 gives the full variable domain: DGGITQSPKYLFRKEGQNVTLSCEQNLNHDAMYWYRQDPGQGLRLIYYSQIVNDFQKGDIAEGYSVSREKKESFPLTVTSAQKNPTAFYLCASSLAAGEETQYFGPGTRLLVL.

With regard to this clone: This CDR3 is also generated by other DNA sequences in the sample. This chain connects TRBV6-1 to TRBJ1-2, with 7 bases lining up with TRBD1. Trimming at V came to 1 base and at J to 4 bases, leaving 3 bases not matched to a gene. Germline V gene sequence: CDR1 MNHNS, CDR2 SASEGT. The CDR3 is 14 amino acids. This chain's CDR3 is CASSEVAGGYGYTF. DNA for the CDR3: TGTGCCAGCAGTGAAGTCGCAGGGGGCTATGGCTACACCTTC.

The genes are TRBV10-3 and TRBJ1-1; no firm D call. The CDR3 covers 13 residues. Germline CDR1 and CDR2: ENHRY and SYGVKD. The ends were cut back, 8 bases at V and 5 bases at J, with 15 bases in the middle. CDR3 nucleotides: TGTGCCATCGCTGGCGGCTTTACGACTGAAGCTTTCTTT. Translated: CAIAGGFTTEAFF.

The genes are TRBV30 and TRBJ2-1; 11 bases match TRBD2. V lost 3 bases, J lost 14 bases, and 6 bases stayed unmatched. CDR1 and CDR2 from the germline V gene are GTSNPN and SVGIG (reference sequence). The CDR3 length is 12 residues. As DNA, the CDR3 is TGTGCCTGGAGATTGCTAGCGGGGGGCGAGTTCTTC. Translated, it gives CAWRLLAGGEFF.

The chain carries TRBV29-1 and TRBJ2-5, with TRBD2 matching over 7 bases. CDR3 length: 13 residues. The germline gives CDR1 SQVTM, CDR2 ANQGSEA. Trimming removed 7 bases from V and 1 base from J; junction bases left unmatched: 6. The CDR3 loop is CSGDRGVQETQYF. CDR3 in DNA: TGCAGCGGGGATCGGGGGGTCCAAGAGACCCAGTACTTC.

The chain uses TRBV29-1 and TRBJ1-1, with D uncertain. V lost 5 bases and J 1 base, leaving 11 bases between the germline ends. CDR3 size: 13 residues. Germline CDR1 and CDR2: SQVTM and ANQGSEA. The CDR3 loop is CSVKEVTNTEAFF. The CDR3, as DNA: TGCAGCGTTAAGGAGGTTACGAACACTGAAGCTTTCTTT.

This chain uses TRBV6-6 with TRBJ2-7; 10 nucleotides align to TRBD2. Germline V lookup: CDR1 MNHNY, CDR2 SVGAGI (reference sequence). The CDR3 totals 15 residues. Trimming cost V 6 bases and J 7 bases; bases outside gene matches: 12. The chain's CDR3 is CASRGLAGAGEEQYF. In DNA, the CDR3 is TGTGCCAGCAGGGGGCTAGCGGGAGCGGGTGAGGAGCAGTACTTC.

The gene calls are TRBV20-1 and TRBJ2-5, with D unresolved. Germline V gene lookup returns CDR1 DFQATT and CDR2 SNEGSKA (reference sequence). The CDR3 spans 11 residues. Trimming pared 3 bases from V and 3 bases from J, leaving 5 bases between. Written as DNA, the CDR3 is TGCAGTGCTAGGTTAGAAGAGACCCAGTACTTC. Its translation: CSARLEETQYF.

The chain uses TRBV6-1 and TRBJ2-5, with 7 bases matching TRBD1. There are 14 residues in the CDR3. V was pared by 2 bases and J by 5 bases, with 5 bases of the junction left unmatched. Germline V gene data show CDR1 as MNHNS and CDR2 as SASEGT. This CDR3 is CASSESPGQETQYF. The CDR3 nucleotides are TGTGCCAGCAGTGAAAGCCCGGGACAGGAGACCCAGTACTTC.

The chain has TRBV28 and TRBJ1-2; D not resolved. V was trimmed by 6 bases and J by 3 bases, leaving 8 bases between them. The CDR3 runs to 12 residues. Germline CDR1 MDHEN, CDR2 SYDVKM. Here the CDR3 reads CASSSSDYGYTF. Here the CDR3 DNA reads TGTGCCAGCAGCTCTAGTGACTATGGCTACACCTTC.

V gene TRBV7-9 combines with J gene TRBJ2-1, with 9 bases aligning to TRBD2. Germline CDR1 SEHNR, CDR2 FQNEAQ (reference sequence). Germline trimming cut 4 bases from V and 8 bases from J; bases unmatched to any gene: 15. The length of the CDR3 is 17 residues. The CDR3 bases are TGTGCCAGCAGCTCCTCCCGTTGGCGCGGGAGGGCCGATGAGCAGTTCTTC. Translated: CASSSSRWRGRADEQFF.

This sequence joins TRBV19 and TRBJ2-1, with D possibly TRBD2 on 6 matching bases. Germline V CDR1 and CDR2: LNHDA, SQIVND (reference sequence). The germline V and J ends were trimmed by 3 bases and 8 bases, with 14 bases remaining between them. CDR3 size: 14 residues. The chain's CDR3 is CASSMSSGRHEQFF. The CDR3 coding sequence is TGTGCCAGTAGTATGTCTTCGGGGAGGCATGAGCAGTTCTTC. The variable domain in full, completed from reference TRBV19 and TRBJ2-1, reads DGGITQSPKYLFRKEGQNVTLSCEQNLNHDAMYWYRQDPGQGLRLIYYSQIVNDFQKGDIAEGYSVSREKKESFPLTVTSAQKNPTAFYLCASSMSSGRHEQFFGPGTRLTVL.

This rearrangement joins TRBV7-2 to TRBJ2-1, with TRBD2 identical over 9 bases. The germline CDR1 and CDR2 sequences are SGHTA and FQGNSA. The CDR3 runs to 15 residues. Trimming took 5 bases from V and 6 from J; bases not matched to a gene: 8. In nucleotides, the CDR3 is TGTGCCAGCAGCAGTAGCGGGAGCTGGCGCAATGAGCAGTTCTTC. Encoded protein: CASSSSGSWRNEQFF.

This clone was found once. CDR3 amino acids: CASSESTGTGNTIYF. The CDR3 DNA is TGTGCCAGCAGTGAATCCACGGGTACTGGAAACACCATATATTTT. This chain connects TRBV6-1 to TRBJ1-3; no clear D. In germline, CDR1 is MNHNS, CDR2 SASEGT. This CDR3 region has 15 residues. V was shortened by 2 bases and J by 2 bases, with 10 bases between the two germline ends.

Written as DNA, the CDR3 is TGTGCCAGCAGCTTAGTCCCGCCTTTCGAGCAGTACTTC. Translating it yields CASSLVPPFEQYF. The V call is TRBV7-9, the J call TRBJ2-5; D remains ambiguous. TRBJ2-7 explains the end of the DNA better; the J call may be wrong. Germline V gene data show CDR1 as SEHNR and CDR2 as FQNEAQ (reference sequence). This CDR3 comprises 13 residues.

The rearrangement joins TRBV6-1 to TRBJ2-2; 9 bases line up with TRBD1. This CDR3 contains 13 residues. Unmatched junction bases numbered 3, after V lost 7 bases and J lost 6 bases. In germline, CDR1 is MNHNS, CDR2 SASEGT. The CDR3 spells CASKRTGAGELFF. The CDR3 DNA follows: TGTGCCAGCAAAAGGACAGGGGCCGGGGAGCTGTTTTTT.

This chain links TRBV18 with TRBJ2-3; possible D gene TRBD2, 6 bases. The CDR3 has 15 residues. Trimming left V 3 bases short and J 5 bases short, with 15 bases between. In germline, CDR1 is KGHSH, CDR2 LQKENI. The CDR3 DNA reads as TGTGCCAGCTCACCGAGAAACCTAGCGAAAGATACGCAGTATTTT. Translated: CASSPRNLAKDTQYF.

This clone was seen a handful of times. The chain carries TRBV27 and TRBJ2-1, with 10 bases lining up with TRBD2. With 5 bases clipped from V and 0 bases from J, the junction kept 13 bases outside the gene matches. CDR3 length: 19 amino acids. The V gene's germline CDR1 is MNHEY and CDR2 SMNVEV (reference sequence). CDR3 residues: CASSIRGSGGGTSYNEQFF. CDR3 sequence (DNA): TGTGCCAGCAGTATCCGGGGGAGCGGGGGGGGGACCTCCTACAATGAGCAGTTCTTC.

The J gene is TRBJ2-1, the V gene TRBV4-2, with 16 bases fitting TRBD2. Unmatched junction bases numbered 8, after V lost 0 bases and J lost 9 bases. This CDR3 has 18 residues. Germline V gene sequence: CDR1 LGHNA, CDR2 YNFKEQ. As DNA, the CDR3 is TGTGCCAGCAGCCAAGAGTCCGGGACTAGCGGGAGGGCCCCTGAGCAGTTCTTC. This translates into CASSQESGTSGRAPEQFF.

The genes are TRBV5-4 and TRBJ2-1, with D possibly matching TRBD2 (5 bases). CDR3 size: 15 residues. Germline V gives CDR1 SGHNT, CDR2 YYREEE (reference sequence). With 4 bases removed from V and 6 bases from J, the gap between germline ends came to 17 bases. The CDR3 sequence is CASSDPGERTNEQFF. CDR3 DNA: TGTGCCAGCAGCGACCCCGGGGAGCGTACCAATGAGCAGTTCTTC.